This entry concerns a single T cell receptor beta chain. Antigen specificity is unknown. CDR1 and CDR2 (germline): SQVTM, ANQGSEA. The V and J ends lost 7 bases and 6 bases respectively, with 16 bases between them. CDR3 size: 13 residues. This entry is derived from a study of T cell responses to AZD1222 COVID-19 vaccine. Study-level information: Second doses were pooled across both intervals (about 4 or about 12 weeks). Findings and caveats of the study: It was only after the peak T cell response that any repertoires were sampled. Clonal diversity was possibly underestimated, and the donors were mostly white British, with more females.

TCRdb keeps only in-frame clones here, not all; method: immunoSEQ multiplex PCR. Here the sample spans approximately 180,000 clones, around 88% being singletons. J is TRBJ1-3 and V is TRBV29-1; perhaps TRBD1 as D (5 bases). The sample consisted of peripheral blood, taken on day 0 of AZD1222 vaccination. This clonotype was obtained from an adult in good health. The CDR3 DNA is TGCAGCGCTCGACAGTCCGGTGCAAACACCATATATTTT. Encoded protein: CSARQSGANTIYF.